The 32 T cell receptor beta chains below all came from one sample that was sequenced in a study of cytomegalovirus exposure and HLA in healthy donors. The PCR was carried out with 60 Vbeta primers and 13 Jbeta primers. Assay used: immunoSEQ multiplex PCR; TCRdb lists only in-frame clones, some missing. This sample has 200,000 to 250,000 clones; 75% to 90% occur once, and the top ten carry about 1%. Sequencing was done on a sample of PBMCs. Every receptor here comes from a woman under 30 in good health and CMV-seronegative.

The chain recombines TRBV5-6 with TRBJ2-7; 8 bases fit TRBD1. CDR1 and CDR2 (germline): SGHDT, YYEEEE. This CDR3 spans 13 amino acids. Trimming at V came to 7 bases and at J to 2 bases, leaving 5 bases not matched to a gene. The CDR3 DNA is TGTGCCAGCGGAGAGACAGGGGCCTACGAGCAGTACTTC. This sequence encodes CASGETGAYEQYF. The full variable domain, completed using reference TRBV5-6 and TRBJ2-7, is DAGVTQSPTHLIKTRGQQVTLRCSPKSGHDTVSWYQQALGQGPQFIFQYYEEEERQRGNFPDRFSGHQFPNYSSELNVNALLLGDSALYLCASGETGAYEQYFGPGTRLTVT.

CDR3 protein: CASSYSTGQGYGYTF. The CDR3 region has the DNA TGTGCCAGCAGTTACTCGACAGGACAGGGGTATGGCTACACCTTC. This sequence joins TRBV6-5 and TRBJ1-2; 9 positions agree with TRBD1. This CDR3 has 15 amino acids. In germline, CDR1 is MNHEY, CDR2 SVGAGI. The V and J ends lost 0 bases and 5 bases, in that order; junction bases with no gene match: 4.

The chain couples TRBV18 to TRBJ1-6; D perhaps matches TRBD1 (6 bases). The CDR3 contains 13 residues. Per germline, CDR1 KGHSH and CDR2 LQKENI. Trimming removed 3 bases at V and 8 bases at J, with 8 bases between. This chain's CDR3 is CASSPAGDSPLHF. The CDR3, as DNA: TGTGCCAGCTCACCGGCAGGGGATTCACCCCTCCACTTT.

The chain couples TRBV13 to TRBJ2-1; the match to TRBD1 covers 10 bases. Looked up from germline, CDR1 is PRHDT and CDR2 is FYEKMQ (reference sequence). This CDR3 region has 15 residues. V dropped 4 bases and J dropped 1; count of bases not matched to a gene: 1. The CDR3 region is CASSSDRGSYNEQFF. CDR3 in DNA: TGTGCCAGCAGCTCGGACAGGGGGTCCTACAATGAGCAGTTCTTC.

The chain couples TRBV2 to TRBJ2-1, with TRBD2 identical over 10 bases. The ends lost 5 bases at V and 8 bases at J; junction bases unmatched: 6. The CDR3 has 14 amino acids. Per germline, CDR1 SNHLY and CDR2 FYNNEI. The CDR3 DNA reads TGTGCCAGCAGTTTACTAGCGGGAAAGGATGAGCAGTTCTTC. Translation: CASSLLAGKDEQFF.

V usage is TRBV19 and J usage is TRBJ2-5; TRBD2 aligns across 13 bases. The better agreement between TRBJ2-7 and the DNA end casts doubt on the J call. The germline CDR1 and CDR2 sequences are LNHDA and SQIVND (reference sequence). The CDR3 has 15 residues. CDR3 coding DNA: TGTGCCAGTAGGCGACTAGCGGGAGGTCTCTACGAGCAGTACTTC. It is translated as CASRRLAGGLYEQYF.

The table lists this clone with a count of one. The chain couples TRBV25-1 to TRBJ2-4; D not resolved. Trimming cost V 5 bases and J 6 bases, with 5 bases left between them. CDR3 length: 11 amino acids. Germline V lookup: CDR1 MGHDK, CDR2 SYGVNS. The CDR3 spells CASSNGNIQYF. CDR3 sequence (DNA): TGTGCCAGCAGTAACGGAAACATTCAGTACTTC.

The chain employs TRBV7-9 and TRBJ2-4; 12 nucleotides line up with TRBD2. Trimming cost V 0 bases and J 6 bases; bases outside gene matches: 9. Germline V gene data show CDR1 as SEHNR and CDR2 as FQNEAQ (reference sequence). The CDR3 totals 18 residues. The chain's CDR3 is CASSLARRLAGDPNIQYF. For the CDR3, the DNA is TGTGCCAGCAGCTTAGCGCGTAGACTAGCGGGGGACCCAAACATTCAGTACTTC.

Concerning this clone: At the DNA level, this CDR3 is encoded by other sequences in the same sample as well. The chain links TRBV7-2 to TRBJ2-5, with 8 nucleotides matching TRBD2. From germline, CDR1 is SGHTA and CDR2 FQGNSA. Trimming took 1 base from V and 2 from J; bases not matched to a gene: 3. The CDR3 is made up of 15 amino acids. DNA for the CDR3: TGTGCCAGCAGCTTAGGGACTAGCCTGCAAGAGACCCAGTACTTC. Its translation is CASSLGTSLQETQYF.

A single count supports this clone. The CDR3 coding sequence is TGTGCCAGCAGCTTGATCACAGGAACGAACACTGAAGCTTTCTTT. It specifies CASSLITGTNTEAFF. This chain connects TRBV5-6 to TRBJ1-1; tentatively, D is TRBD1 (5 bases). Deletions cut 1 base from V and 1 base from J, with 11 bases between. The germline V gene encodes CDR1 SGHDT and CDR2 YYEEEE. CDR3 length: 15 amino acids.

A remark on this clone: This sample includes further DNA sequences coding for the same CDR3. The chain combines TRBV4-1 with TRBJ2-1; 10 bases align to TRBD2. The junction had 1 base not matched to a gene; V was cut back by 4 bases and J by 10 bases. The germline V gene encodes CDR1 MGHRA and CDR2 YSYEKL. This CDR3 spans 12 amino acids. The CDR3 sequence is CASSLAGGEQFF. The CDR3 nucleotides read TGCGCCAGCAGCCTAGCGGGGGGCGAGCAGTTCTTC.

This chain connects TRBV18 to TRBJ1-3; a possible D gene is TRBD1 (6 bases). This CDR3 comprises 17 residues. The V and J ends lost 3 bases and 0 bases respectively, with 15 bases between them. Germline V gene lookup returns CDR1 KGHSH and CDR2 LQKENI. The CDR3 DNA sequence: TGTGCCAGCTCACCGACAGTGGGGACAAGCTCTGGAAACACCATATATTTT. Its protein is CASSPTVGTSSGNTIYF.

The chain couples TRBV4-3 to TRBJ1-1, with D perhaps matching TRBD1 (5 bases). Germline CDR1 reads LGHNA; CDR2 reads YSLEER. This CDR3 comprises 16 residues. Trimming cost V 0 bases and J 2 bases, with 13 bases left between them. The CDR3 sequence is CASSQDRGLVNTEAFF. CDR3 in DNA: TGCGCCAGCAGCCAAGATCGGGGACTCGTTAACACTGAAGCTTTCTTT.

V and J are TRBV7-2 and TRBJ1-1; D unclear. V was cut by 0 bases and J by 1 base, with 6 bases left in between. This CDR3 is 14 amino acids long. Germline V gene sequence: CDR1 SGHTA, CDR2 FQGNSA. The CDR3: CASSLARENTEAFF. The CDR3 coding sequence is TGTGCCAGCAGCTTAGCGCGGGAGAACACTGAAGCTTTCTTT.

The sample holds one count of this clone. V and J are TRBV7-3 and TRBJ1-2; D call uncertain. The CDR3 loop spans 16 amino acids. V gave up 0 bases and J gave up 4 bases, with 15 bases separating them. Germline CDR1 reads SGHTA; CDR2 reads FQGTGA. CDR3 nucleotides: TGTGCCAGCAGCTTAACCGGGAACCTCCGAGGCTATGGCTACACCTTC. Protein product: CASSLTGNLRGYGYTF.

The genes are TRBV9 and TRBJ1-2, with TRBD1 matching 7 bases. The V gene end was trimmed by 3 bases and the J gene end by 8 bases; junction bases not matched to a gene: 10. Looked up from germline, CDR1 is SGDLS and CDR2 is YYNGEE. The CDR3 has 14 amino acids. In DNA form, the CDR3 reads TGTGCCAGCAGCGCGGACAGGACCTTAAGCGGCTACACCTTC. It translates to CASSADRTLSGYTF.

V and J are TRBV2 and TRBJ2-7, with a tentative D call TRBD1 (5 bases). Deletions cut 6 bases from V and 1 base from J, with 10 bases between. From germline, CDR1 is SNHLY and CDR2 FYNNEI. The CDR3 is made up of 13 amino acids. CDR3 amino acids: CASRRQGSYEQYF. The CDR3 nucleotides are TGTGCCAGCAGACGGCAGGGATCCTACGAGCAGTACTTC.

This chain joins TRBV19 and TRBJ2-3; TRBD2 agrees at 7 bases. V dropped 6 bases and J dropped 2; count of bases not matched to a gene: 8. This CDR3 is 15 amino acids long. Per the germline V gene, CDR1 is LNHDA and CDR2 is SQIVND (reference sequence). The CDR3 coding sequence is TGTGCCAGTAGGGCCCCCGGACTAGTCACAGATACGCAGTATTTT. This encodes CASRAPGLVTDTQYF.

The chain joins TRBV6-1 to TRBJ1-1, with 7 bases that match TRBD1. The germline V gene encodes CDR1 MNHNS and CDR2 SASEGT. The V gene end was trimmed by 1 base and the J gene end by 10 bases; junction bases not matched to a gene: 6. The CDR3 length is 13 residues. CDR3 residues: CASSEGAGGRAFF. The CDR3 bases are TGTGCCAGCAGTGAAGGCGCAGGGGGTCGAGCTTTCTTT.

V and J are TRBV7-2 and TRBJ2-3, with D possibly matching TRBD2 (6 bases). Trimming shortened V by 5 bases and J by 11 bases, and 8 bases separated the two germline ends. The germline V gene has CDR1 SGHTA and CDR2 FQGNSA. This CDR3 has 10 residues. In nucleotides, the CDR3 is TGTGCCAGCAGCCCCGGGGGGCAGTATTTT. It yields the protein CASSPGGQYF.

The V call is TRBV4-1, the J call TRBJ2-7; 10 positions match TRBD1. In germline, CDR1 is MGHRA, CDR2 YSYEKL. V gave up 3 bases and J gave up 6 bases; unmatched junction bases: 11. The CDR3 is 16 residues long. The CDR3 DNA is TGCGCCAGCAGCCACCCGGGACAGGGGCCTACGGGCGAGCAGTACTTC. Its translation is CASSHPGQGPTGEQYF.

The V gene is TRBV6-5, the J gene TRBJ1-1, with 7 bases matching TRBD1. V was pared by 6 bases and J by 3 bases, with 7 bases of the junction left unmatched. The length of the CDR3 is 14 residues. The germline CDR1 and CDR2 sequences are MNHEY and SVGAGI. Here the CDR3 reads CASRIDRVDTEAFF. CDR3 nucleotides: TGTGCCAGCAGAATCGACAGGGTAGACACTGAAGCTTTCTTT.

The chain recombines TRBV6-6 with TRBJ1-1; D not certain. Germline loops: CDR1 MNHNY, CDR2 SVGAGI (reference sequence). The CDR3 covers 15 residues. Trimming shortened V by 1 base and J by 0 bases, and 9 bases separated the two germline ends. CDR3 bases: TGTGCCAGCAGTTACTTACATCTCCTGAACACTGAAGCTTTCTTT. This sequence encodes CASSYLHLLNTEAFF.

J is TRBJ2-7 and V is TRBV10-1; D is undetermined. Germline loops: CDR1 WNHNN, CDR2 SYGVQD (reference sequence). The CDR3 sequence is 12 residues long. Between the trimmed V and J ends, which lost 3 bases and 3 bases, there was a span of 6 bases. For the CDR3, the DNA is TGCGCCAGCAGTGACGAGAGCTACGAGCAGTACTTC. Its protein is CASSDESYEQYF.

This chain uses TRBV11-2 with TRBJ1-1; TRBD1 aligns across 8 bases. The junction had 6 bases not matched to a gene; V was cut back by 5 bases and J by 1 base. This CDR3 has 15 residues. CDR1 is SGHAT and CDR2 is FQNNGV in the germline V gene. CDR3 protein: CASSLNRGKNTEAFF. CDR3 sequence (DNA): TGTGCCAGCAGCCTAAACAGGGGGAAGAACACTGAAGCTTTCTTT.

This chain uses TRBV2 with TRBJ2-7, with 7 bases lining up with TRBD1. The CDR3 loop spans 13 amino acids. Germline CDR1 SNHLY, CDR2 FYNNEI. V gave up 5 bases and J gave up 4 bases; unmatched junction bases: 5. For the CDR3, the DNA is TGTGCCAGCAGTCCGGACAGGAGATACGAGCAGTACTTC. It yields the protein CASSPDRRYEQYF.

The V and J genes are TRBV5-1 and TRBJ2-1; 9 nucleotides line up with TRBD2. Germline CDR1 and CDR2: SGHRS and YFSETQ. V lost 5 bases, J lost 9 bases, and 15 bases stayed unmatched. CDR3 length: 16 residues. CDR3 in DNA: TGCGCCAGCAGTATGGAAGGGCGGGGGGGCGGCGGTGAGCAGTTCTTC. Its protein is CASSMEGRGGGGEQFF.

V is TRBV18 and J is TRBJ1-5; 10 bases map to TRBD1. Germline loops: CDR1 KGHSH, CDR2 LQKENI. CDR3 size: 13 residues. V was clipped by 10 bases and J by 5 bases; unmatched bases: 5. CDR3: CATGQGGDQPQHF. The CDR3 region has the DNA TGTGCCACCGGACAGGGGGGGGATCAGCCCCAGCATTTT.

The CDR3 sequence is CASSYARGPYGYTF. CDR3 nucleotide sequence: TGTGCCAGCAGCTACGCCAGGGGGCCATATGGCTACACCTTC. The chain uses TRBV5-5 and TRBJ1-2; TRBD1 matches at 8 bases. There are 14 residues in the CDR3. Germline trimming cut 3 bases from V and 5 bases from J; bases unmatched to any gene: 6. From germline, CDR1 is SGHKS and CDR2 YYEKEE (reference sequence).

The chain is built from TRBV7-9 and TRBJ2-5; perhaps TRBD2 as D (5 bases). This CDR3 is 15 amino acids long. Germline CDR1 SEHNR, CDR2 FQNEAQ (reference sequence). V was trimmed by 3 bases and J by 0 bases, leaving 11 bases between them. CDR3 region: CASSLSGLYQETQYF. CDR3 nucleotide sequence: TGTGCCAGCAGCTTGAGCGGTTTGTACCAAGAGACCCAGTACTTC.

The chain joins TRBV6-5 to TRBJ1-1; D is ambiguous. CDR3 length equals 15 residues. V was trimmed by 6 bases and J by 4 bases, leaving 18 bases between them. Germline V gene data show CDR1 as MNHEY and CDR2 as SVGAGI. The CDR3 protein is CASRSTLYWSTEAFF. The CDR3, as DNA: TGTGCCAGCAGGTCAACCCTATATTGGAGCACTGAAGCTTTCTTT.

The J gene is TRBJ1-5, the V gene TRBV7-9; 11 nucleotides line up with TRBD1. The CDR3 extends over 15 amino acids. Losses at the gene ends were 5 bases for V and 6 bases for J; bases not matched to a gene: 6. Germline V CDR1 and CDR2: SEHNR, FQNEAQ (reference sequence). The CDR3 DNA is TGTGCCAGCAGCGCCGGACAGGGGGCTGTTCAGCCCCAGCATTTT. Protein sequence: CASSAGQGAVQPQHF.